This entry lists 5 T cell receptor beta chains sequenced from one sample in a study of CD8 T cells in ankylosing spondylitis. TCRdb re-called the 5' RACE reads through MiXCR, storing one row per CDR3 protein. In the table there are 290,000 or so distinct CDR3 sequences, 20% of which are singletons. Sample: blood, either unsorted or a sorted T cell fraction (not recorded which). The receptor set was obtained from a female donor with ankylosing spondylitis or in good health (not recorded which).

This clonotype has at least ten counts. CDR3 nucleotide sequence: TGTGCCAGCAGCGTAGAAGCTAGCGGGAGATCCGGGGAGCTGTTTTTT. Its protein is CASSVEASGRSGELFF. The chain uses TRBV9 and TRBJ2-2; 10 nucleotides line up with TRBD2. Trimming cost V 0 bases and J 6 bases; bases outside gene matches: 5. Germline V CDR1 and CDR2: SGDLS, YYNGEE. The CDR3 runs to 16 residues.

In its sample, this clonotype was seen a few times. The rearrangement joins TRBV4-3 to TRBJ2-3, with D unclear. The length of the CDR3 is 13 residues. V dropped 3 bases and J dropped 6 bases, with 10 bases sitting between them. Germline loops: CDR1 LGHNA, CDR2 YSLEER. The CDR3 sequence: CASSQGRLDTQYF. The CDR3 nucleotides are TGCGCCAGCAGCCAGGGTAGATTGGATACGCAGTATTTT.

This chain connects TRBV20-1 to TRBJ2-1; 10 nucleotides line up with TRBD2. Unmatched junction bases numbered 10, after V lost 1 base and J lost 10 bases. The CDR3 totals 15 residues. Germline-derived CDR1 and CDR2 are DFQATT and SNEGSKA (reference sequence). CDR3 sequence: CSARASSGRAWEQFF. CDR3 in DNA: TGCAGTGCTAGAGCATCCAGCGGGAGGGCTTGGGAGCAGTTCTTC.

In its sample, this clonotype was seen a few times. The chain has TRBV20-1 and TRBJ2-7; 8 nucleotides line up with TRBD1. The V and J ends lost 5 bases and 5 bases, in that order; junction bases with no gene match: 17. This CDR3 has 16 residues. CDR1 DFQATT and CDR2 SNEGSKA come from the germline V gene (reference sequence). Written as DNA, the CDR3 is TGCAGTGCTGACTGGGGACCGGGACAGGCTCCCAACGAGCAGTACTTC. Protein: CSADWGPGQAPNEQYF.

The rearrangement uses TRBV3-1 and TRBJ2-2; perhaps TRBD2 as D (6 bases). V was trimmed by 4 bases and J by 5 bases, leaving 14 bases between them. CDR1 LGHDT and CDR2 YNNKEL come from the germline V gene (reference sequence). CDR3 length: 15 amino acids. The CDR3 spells CASSLLVGGTGELFF. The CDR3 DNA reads TGTGCCAGCAGCCTACTCGTCGGGGGAACCGGGGAGCTGTTTTTT.